What follows are 21 T cell receptor beta chains derived from one specimen sequenced in a study of neurological immune-mediated disorders. TCRdb redid the calling of the 5' RACE reads with MiXCR, one entry per CDR3 protein. The data show some 54,000 distinct CDR3 sequences, around a tenth seen once. Time point defined: longitudinal time-point 1 (baseline). The sequenced material came from PBMCs. The receptors stem from a male donor with HTLV-1-associated myelopathy (HAM/TSP).

About this clonotype itself: A read error may produce the germline difference seen at one junction end. The J gene is TRBJ1-6, the V gene TRBV12-3 or TRBV12-4, with TRBD1 as a possible D gene (6 bases). The CDR3 consists of 14 residues. CDR3 sequence (DNA): TGTGCCGGCAGCCAGACAGGAGATCATTCACCCCTCCACTTT. Amino acid sequence: CAGSQTGDHSPLHF.

This clonotype was picked up many times. This chain joins TRBV24-1 and TRBJ1-5; unclear D gene. This CDR3 spans 13 amino acids. V shed 5 bases and J shed 4 bases, with 8 bases lying between them. Germline V lookup: CDR1 KGHDR, CDR2 SFDVKD. As DNA, the CDR3 is TGTGCCACCAGTGTAGGGTCAAATCAGCCCCAGCATTTT. Residues: CATSVGSNQPQHF.

The rearrangement links TRBV10-3 to TRBJ2-7; a weak D match, TRBD2 (6 bases). The germline CDR1 and CDR2 sequences are ENHRY and SYGVKD. This CDR3 has 13 amino acids. V lost 10 bases and J lost 3, with 16 bases in between. CDR3 sequence (DNA): TGTGCCACTTTGGATGCGGGACGCTACGAGCAGTACTTC. Residues: CATLDAGRYEQYF.

This clonotype was counted at least ten times. V is TRBV7-2 and J is TRBJ1-2; TRBD1 is a possible D gene (5 bases). Trimming took off 7 bases at V and 7 bases at J, with 19 bases between the two ends. The germline CDR1 and CDR2 sequences are SGHTA and FQGNSA. CDR3 size: 14 residues. CDR3 region: CASIPLQTRGGYTF. CDR3 DNA sequence: TGTGCCAGCATCCCTCTCCAGACGAGGGGTGGCTACACCTTC.

This clonotype is medium-sized (0.01 to 0.1%) within its sample. V usage is TRBV20-1 and J usage is TRBJ1-5; D is ambiguous. CDR3 length: 17 amino acids. Germline lookup yields CDR1 DFQATT and CDR2 SNEGSKA (reference sequence). The V and J ends lost 0 bases and 3 bases respectively, with 18 bases between them. In DNA, the CDR3 is TGCAGTGCTAGAGATTACTCTTGGCAGGTAATCAATCAGCCCCAGCATTTT. The encoded protein is CSARDYSWQVINQPQHF.

This clonotype has at least ten counts. The chain joins TRBV5-1 to TRBJ1-1; D not resolved. The CDR3 has 12 amino acids. Deletions cut 4 bases from V and 11 bases from J, with 15 bases between. Per the germline V gene, CDR1 is SGHRS and CDR2 is YFSETQ. Written as DNA, the CDR3 is TGCGCCAGCAGCCTGGATTTGGAGGGCGCTTTCTTT. Protein: CASSLDLEGAFF.

This clonotype has a count of ten or more. This rearrangement joins TRBV5-1 to TRBJ2-3; TRBD2 aligns across 8 bases. This CDR3 has 17 amino acids. CDR1 and CDR2 from the germline V gene are SGHRS and YFSETQ. Trimming cost V 4 bases and J 2 bases; bases outside gene matches: 12. The CDR3 DNA sequence: TGCGCCAGCAGCCCGGAGCTAGCGGGTCTTTACACAGATACGCAGTATTTT. Its translation: CASSPELAGLYTDTQYF.

In this sample, this clonotype turned up many times. The rearrangement links TRBV20-1 to TRBJ1-5, with 11 bases that match TRBD1. The V gene's germline CDR1 is DFQATT and CDR2 SNEGSKA (reference sequence). The CDR3 loop spans 14 amino acids. Trimming removed 5 bases from V and 6 bases from J; junction bases left unmatched: 6. Here the CDR3 reads CSAREGTGGQPQHF. CDR3 in DNA: TGCAGTGCTCGCGAGGGGACAGGGGGTCAGCCCCAGCATTTT.

Many counts were recorded for this clonotype. V usage is TRBV20-1 and J usage is TRBJ2-2; D ambiguous. Germline V CDR1 and CDR2: DFQATT, SNEGSKA (reference sequence). V gave up 3 bases and J gave up 5 bases, with 10 bases separating them. CDR3 length: 13 amino acids. The CDR3: CSASHRSTGELFF. The CDR3 nucleotides are TGCAGTGCTAGTCATAGGAGTACCGGGGAGCTGTTTTTT.

This clonotype showed up many times. This chain links TRBV7-6 with TRBJ2-7; maybe TRBD2 (6 bases). CDR3 length equals 16 residues. V lost 5 bases to trimming and J lost 0 bases, with 17 bases between them. Germline V lookup: CDR1 SGHVS, CDR2 FNYEAQ. The CDR3 loop is CASSPERERVSYEQYF. CDR3 DNA sequence: TGTGCCAGCAGCCCCGAACGTGAGCGGGTCTCCTACGAGCAGTACTTC.

This clonotype was picked up many times. The chain joins TRBV20-1 to TRBJ1-1; 8 bases line up with TRBD1. There are 14 residues in the CDR3. From germline, CDR1 is DFQATT and CDR2 SNEGSKA (reference sequence). Losses at the gene ends were 0 bases for V and 5 bases for J; bases not matched to a gene: 5. CDR3 residues: CSARDLRGLTEAFF. The CDR3 bases are TGCAGTGCTAGAGACCTCAGGGGGCTGACTGAAGCTTTCTTT.

This clonotype has a count of ten or more. The chain carries TRBV3-1 and TRBJ1-1, with 9 bases lining up with TRBD1. The CDR3 has 14 amino acids. With V trimmed by 5 bases and J by 5 bases, 6 bases remained unmatched. Germline V lookup: CDR1 LGHDT, CDR2 YNNKEL (reference sequence). The DNA for the CDR3 is TGTGCCAGCAGCTCCCGTGGGACAGGGACTGAAGCTTTCTTT. This encodes CASSSRGTGTEAFF. The complete variable domain, with remaining parts taken from reference TRBV3-1 and TRBJ1-1, reads DTAVSQTPKYLVTQMGNDKSIKCEQNLGHDTMYWYKQDSKKFLKIMFSYNNKELIINETVPNRFSPKSPDKAHLNLHINSLELGDSAVYFCASSSRGTGTEAFFGQGTRLTVV.

Concerning this clonotype itself: A much more abundant neighbour one base away suggests this may be a read error. This chain links TRBV5-1 with TRBJ1-1, with 8 bases matching TRBD1. The germline V gene has CDR1 SGHRS and CDR2 YFSETQ. CDR3 size: 14 residues. V trimming: 4 bases; J trimming: 6 bases; junction bases outside the gene matches: 8. The CDR3 loop reads CASSVSTGDSEAFF. As DNA, the CDR3 is TGCGCCAGCAGCGTTTCGACAGGGGACTCTGAAGCTTTCTTT. The full variable domain, rest sourced from reference TRBV5-1 and TRBJ1-1, is KAGVTQTPRYLIKTRGQQVTLSCSPISGHRSVSWYQQTPGQGLQFLFEYFSETQRNKGNFPGRFSGRQFSNSRSEMNVSTLELGDSALYLCASSVSTGDSEAFFGQGTRLTVV.

This clonotype was recorded at least ten times. The V call is TRBV15, the J call TRBJ1-2; D ambiguous. V was trimmed by 7 bases and J by 7 bases, leaving 19 bases between them. Germline CDR1 is LNHNV and CDR2 is YYDKDF (reference sequence). The CDR3 consists of 14 residues. The CDR3 coding sequence is TGTGCCACCACCCTAGCGTTTTCGGATTCTGGCTACACCTTC. Protein sequence: CATTLAFSDSGYTF.

Concerning this clonotype: The conserved final phenylalanine or tryptophan is absent from the CDR3, which likely points to a read error. No DNA is shown, since the ends of the CDR3 on it are uncertain; the CDR3 is the one TCRdb lists. The V call is TRBV12-3 or TRBV12-4, the J call TRBJ2-1; the table calls TRBD1, which could not be checked here. The CDR3 length equals 17 residues, ends included. The CDR3 loop is CASSLGTGIRAYNEQIL.

This chain joins TRBV6-6 and TRBJ1-2, with D maybe TRBD1 (5 bases). The CDR3 is 14 residues long. The germline V gene encodes CDR1 MNHNY and CDR2 SVGAGI (reference sequence). V was shortened by 2 bases and J by 1 base, with 8 bases between the two germline ends. Written as DNA, the CDR3 is TGTGCCAGCAGTTACCAGGGACTTAACTATGGCTACACCTTC. Its protein is CASSYQGLNYGYTF.

This clonotype was counted many times. This chain connects TRBV7-2 to TRBJ2-1, with TRBD2 matching over 12 bases. Germline trimming cut 4 bases from V and 2 bases from J; bases unmatched to any gene: 3. Germline CDR1 SGHTA, CDR2 FQGNSA. The CDR3 runs 16 residues. DNA for the CDR3: TGTGCCAGCAGCTCCAGACTAGCGGGGGCCTACAATGAGCAGTTCTTC. The encoded protein is CASSSRLAGAYNEQFF.

A note on this clonotype: Here the CDR3 omits its conserved ending phenylalanine or tryptophan, so a read error is the likely source. The chain links TRBV12-3 or TRBV12-4 to TRBJ1-1; possible D gene TRBD1, 5 bases. The V gene lost 3 bases and the J gene lost 2 bases, with 13 bases spanning the gap. The CDR3 is 15 residues long. The CDR3 is CASSLVAGLNTEAFL. CDR3 DNA: TGTGCCAGCAGTTTGGTTGCAGGGCTTAACACTGAAGCTTTCCTT.

This clonotype was counted ten times or more. V and J are TRBV15 and TRBJ2-3, with TRBD2 matching over 9 bases. The CDR3 runs 17 residues. V was clipped by 0 bases and J by 11 bases; unmatched bases: 15. CDR1 and CDR2 from the germline V gene are LNHNV and YYDKDF (reference sequence). The CDR3 is CATSREVTSGAIGEQYF. CDR3 nucleotide sequence: TGTGCCACCAGCAGAGAGGTGACTAGCGGAGCTATTGGAGAGCAGTATTTT.

This clonotype showed up many times. J is TRBJ2-5 and V is TRBV7-2; 14 bases map to TRBD2. This CDR3 contains 16 residues. J gave up 3 bases and V 5 bases, and 5 bases lay outside the gene matches. Germline lookup yields CDR1 SGHTA and CDR2 FQGNSA. CDR3 DNA sequence: TGTGCCAGCAGCCTCAGACTAGCGGGGGGGAAAGAGACCCAGTACTTC. Translated, it gives CASSLRLAGGKETQYF.

There are many counts of this clonotype. This chain connects TRBV2 to TRBJ1-5, with D unresolved. The ends were cut back, 2 bases at V and 3 bases at J, with 11 bases in the middle. The CDR3 spans 15 residues. Germline V gene lookup returns CDR1 SNHLY and CDR2 FYNNEI. The CDR3 nucleotides are TGTGCCAGCAGTGAATTGATACAAGACAATCAGCCCCAGCATTTT. Amino acids: CASSELIQDNQPQHF.